Listed below are T cell receptor beta chains from one sample, sequenced in a study of cytomegalovirus exposure and HLA in healthy donors. TCRdb keeps only in-frame clones here, not all; method: immunoSEQ multiplex PCR. In the table there are 150,000 to 200,000 clones, approximately 90% of which are singletons. The sequenced material came from PBMCs. The source is a man aged 18 to 30 in good health and CMV-seronegative. CDR3s include the opening cysteine and the closing phenylalanine or tryptophan. The order of the fields is CDR3 DNA, CDR3 protein, V gene, J gene, D gene, clone size. The D gene is left open where the match is weak. Size is omitted from some rows. Given values are once, few, many or a class for expanded clones.

CDR3nt: TGTGCCAGCAGCTTAGGGCTAGCGGGGGCTAATGAGCAGTTCTTC; CDR3aa: CASSLGLAGANEQFF; v_gene: TRBV11-3; j_gene: TRBJ2-1; d_gene: TRBD2; abundance: -
CDR3nt: TGTGCCAGCAGCGTACCCGGACAGGGCTACAATGAGCAGTTCTTC; CDR3aa: CASSVPGQGYNEQFF; v_gene: TRBV28; j_gene: TRBJ2-1; d_gene: TRBD1; abundance: -
CDR3nt: TGTGCCAGCAGTTCCCCACCGGACTTTTCCTACGAGCAGTACTTC; CDR3aa: CASSSPPDFSYEQYF; v_gene: TRBV28; j_gene: TRBJ2-7; d_gene: -; abundance: -
CDR3nt: TGTGCCTGGAGGAGGGGGGGTTACAATGAGCAGTTCTTC; CDR3aa: CAWRRGGYNEQFF; v_gene: TRBV30; j_gene: TRBJ2-1; d_gene: -; abundance: -
CDR3nt: TGTGCCAGCAGTGAAGCTGGGTTCCTAGGCTCTGGAAACACCATATATTTT; CDR3aa: CASSEAGFLGSGNTIYF; v_gene: TRBV6-1; j_gene: TRBJ1-3; d_gene: -; abundance: -
CDR3nt: TGTGCCAGCAGTTTCAGGACTAGCGGGAGAATCTCCTACAATGAGCAGTTCTTC; CDR3aa: CASSFRTSGRISYNEQFF; v_gene: TRBV28; j_gene: TRBJ2-1; d_gene: TRBD2; abundance: -
CDR3nt: TGCGCCAGCTCCTCTAACTATGGCTACACCTTC; CDR3aa: CASSSNYGYTF; v_gene: TRBV5-1; j_gene: TRBJ1-2; d_gene: -; abundance: -
CDR3nt: TGTGCCAGCAGCTTGGTTGCAGGGTTTAATCAGCCCCAGCATTTT; CDR3aa: CASSLVAGFNQPQHF; v_gene: TRBV5-5; j_gene: TRBJ1-5; d_gene: -; abundance: -
CDR3nt: TGTGCCAGCTCACCACCAAACACCTCTGGAAACACCATATATTTT; CDR3aa: CASSPPNTSGNTIYF; v_gene: TRBV18; j_gene: TRBJ1-3; d_gene: -; abundance: -
CDR3nt: TGCAGCGTTACGGAATCCGGGACAGGCGCCTACGAGCAGTACTTC; CDR3aa: CSVTESGTGAYEQYF; v_gene: TRBV29-1; j_gene: TRBJ2-7; d_gene: TRBD1; abundance: -
CDR3nt: TGTGCCAGTACAACAGGGGGAAATTCACCCCTCCACTTT; CDR3aa: CASTTGGNSPLHF; v_gene: TRBV19; j_gene: TRBJ1-6; d_gene: TRBD1; abundance: -
CDR3nt: TGTGCCAGCAGTGTTTTGCGGGGAAATCAGCCCCAGCATTTT; CDR3aa: CASSVLRGNQPQHF; v_gene: TRBV2; j_gene: TRBJ1-5; d_gene: -; abundance: once
CDR3nt: TGTGCCAGCAGCTCAACGAGCGGGAGTGGAGGCTCCTACAATGAGCAGTTCTTC; CDR3aa: CASSSTSGSGGSYNEQFF; v_gene: TRBV11-2; j_gene: TRBJ2-1; d_gene: TRBD2; abundance: -
CDR3nt: TGCGCCAGCAGCTTGGAGCCCGAGAATGAGCAGTTCTTC; CDR3aa: CASSLEPENEQFF; v_gene: TRBV5-1; j_gene: TRBJ2-1; d_gene: -; abundance: -
CDR3nt: TGCGCCAGCAGCTTTGCGTCCGGGATTTTGCAAGAGACCCAGTACTTC; CDR3aa: CASSFASGILQETQYF; v_gene: TRBV5-1; j_gene: TRBJ2-5; d_gene: -; abundance: -
CDR3nt: TGTGCCAGCAGTTTACTTATGAACACTGAAGCTTTCTTT; CDR3aa: CASSLLMNTEAFF; v_gene: TRBV27; j_gene: TRBJ1-1; d_gene: -; abundance: -
CDR3nt: TGCGCCAGCAGCTTGTGGGGATCGATCAGGGGAAGCGAGGAGCAGTACTTC; CDR3aa: CASSLWGSIRGSEEQYF; v_gene: TRBV5-1; j_gene: TRBJ2-7; d_gene: -; abundance: -
CDR3nt: TGCGCCAGCAGCCCGCCCGGCGGTTTCAATGAGCAGTTCTTC; CDR3aa: CASSPPGGFNEQFF; v_gene: TRBV4-1; j_gene: TRBJ2-1; d_gene: -; abundance: once
CDR3nt: TGTGCCAGCAGCGCACAAGCGGGACTAGCGGAGCAAGAGCAGTACTTC; CDR3aa: CASSAQAGLAEQEQYF; v_gene: TRBV7-2; j_gene: TRBJ2-7; d_gene: TRBD2; abundance: few